This TCR beta chain originates from a study of neoadjuvant anti-PD-1 for oral cavity cancer. Study background: Nivolumab at 3 mg/kg was mostly given biweekly, three to four doses, pre-surgery.

Study-wide points: After neoadjuvant nivolumab, PBMC T cell clonality was significantly higher in non-responders than responders.

In regard to this clone: Its specificity is not known.

Time point noted: after neoadjuvant nivolumab, at surgical resection. TCRdb's copy holds only in-frame clones and misses some; the assay was immunoSEQ multiplex PCR. This sample yields roughly 15,000 clones, of which around 70% are seen a single time; roughly 3% belongs to the top ten. The receptor was isolated from a person between 40 and 85 years old with oral cavity squamous cell carcinoma. Sequencing was performed on PBMCs, taken after nivolumab (anti-PD-1) treatment.

The CDR3 reads CASSPHREDTQYF. DNA for the CDR3: TGTGCCAGCTCACCTCACAGGGAAGATACGCAGTATTTT. The genes are TRBV18 and TRBJ2-3; weak D call: TRBD1 (6 bases). V lost 3 bases and J lost 5, with 9 bases in between. Germline CDR1 is KGHSH and CDR2 is LQKENI. CDR3 size: 13 residues.